The entry below describes one T cell receptor beta chain. Its antigen is currently unknown. The assay was immunoSEQ multiplex PCR, and TCRdb's table has in-frame clones only and misses some. The table records about 770,000 clones, just under 75% of them present only once. This CDR3 region has 18 residues. Trimming took 4 bases from V and 0 from J; bases not matched to a gene: 13. Germline CDR1 reads LNHDA; CDR2 reads SQIVND (reference sequence). This entry comes from a study of shared clonotypes between healthy human individuals. Study-wide findings and caveats: Richness estimates generally favored naive over memory subsets. Clonotype sharing across four donors was observed for around 5.1% of naive CD4 clonotypes. Blood alone was sampled, and tissue repertoires likely differ.

CD4+ cells were split into CD45RA+ naive and CD45RA-negative memory subsets. V and J are TRBV19 and TRBJ1-2; TRBD1 agrees at 8 bases. This TCR derives from a young woman in good health. Sequenced input: memory CD4+ T cells sorted from blood. The sample's subset: CD45RA-negative fraction. The CDR3 here is CASSRSVAGGRANYGYTF. Written as DNA, the CDR3 is TGTGCCAGTAGTAGGTCGGTGGCAGGGGGCCGAGCTAACTATGGCTACACCTTC.